This entry lists 20 T cell receptor beta chains sequenced from one sample in a study of cytomegalovirus exposure and HLA in healthy donors. The PCR employed 60 Vbeta primers together with 13 Jbeta primers. Repertoires were generated with immunoSEQ multiplex PCR, while TCRdb's copy carries only in-frame clones and drops some. The sample lists approximately 170,000 clones; roughly 80% were seen once. The sample comprised PBMCs. The origin of the receptors is a male donor in good health and CMV-seronegative.

The CDR3 region has the DNA TGTGCCAGCAGCTCCCCGGGCAGGGGGGATGGAAACACCATATATTTT. This codes for CASSSPGRGDGNTIYF. V and J are TRBV7-6 and TRBJ1-3, with 7 nucleotides matching TRBD1. CDR1 SGHVS and CDR2 FNYEAQ come from the germline V gene. V shed 4 bases, J shed 3 bases, and the junction held 9 bases outside the gene matches. The CDR3 runs 16 residues.

The chain combines TRBV19 with TRBJ2-4; D is ambiguous. V lost 4 bases, J lost 6 bases, and 10 bases lay in between. The germline V gene encodes CDR1 LNHDA and CDR2 SQIVND (reference sequence). The CDR3 extends over 13 amino acids. DNA for the CDR3: TGTGCCAGTAGTAAGTATCCGGTAAACATTCAGTACTTC. As protein: CASSKYPVNIQYF.

The V call is TRBV11-3, the J call TRBJ2-7; TRBD2 might be the D (6 bases). CDR3 length equals 13 residues. V was trimmed by 5 bases and J by 3 bases, leaving 11 bases between them. The germline V gene has CDR1 SGHNT and CDR2 YENEEA. CDR3 region: CASSLQGGYEQYF. The CDR3 bases are TGTGCCAGCAGCCTTCAGGGAGGCTACGAGCAGTACTTC.

This clone was recorded once. The chain links TRBV27 to TRBJ2-4; 11 bases are a match to TRBD1. The trim removed 5 bases at V and 3 bases at J, leaving 21 bases unmatched. Germline assignment: CDR1 MNHEY and CDR2 SMNVEV (reference sequence). The CDR3 consists of 21 residues. This CDR3 reads CASSGQRPGQGALRGKNIQYF. In nucleotides, the CDR3 is TGTGCCAGCAGTGGTCAAAGGCCCGGACAGGGGGCTCTTAGGGGCAAAAACATTCAGTACTTC.

The rearrangement links TRBV2 to TRBJ2-5, with a weak D call TRBD2 (5 bases). The end of the DNA fits TRBJ2-7 better, so the J call may be wrong. This CDR3 contains 15 residues. The germline CDR1 and CDR2 sequences are SNHLY and FYNNEI. CDR3 protein: CASSEIPGLTYEQYF. The CDR3 coding sequence is TGTGCCAGCAGTGAAATCCCCGGACTCACCTACGAGCAGTACTTC.

The chain is built from TRBV11-2 and TRBJ1-3; D is undetermined. The CDR3 has 16 amino acids. Looked up from germline, CDR1 is SGHAT and CDR2 is FQNNGV. The ends were cut back, 0 bases at V and 0 bases at J, with 9 bases in the middle. The CDR3, as DNA: TGTGCCAGCAGCTTAGAACTCCTGAGCTCTGGAAACACCATATATTTT. This sequence encodes CASSLELLSSGNTIYF.

This chain uses TRBV6-6 with TRBJ2-1; 7 bases agree with TRBD1. V lost 5 bases to trimming and J lost 5 bases; unmatched junction nucleotides: 6. The CDR3 sequence is 14 residues long. Germline V lookup: CDR1 MNHNY, CDR2 SVGAGI (reference sequence). In nucleotides, the CDR3 is TGTGCCAGCAGTCATGGGACAGCTAACAATGAGCAGTTCTTC. Protein sequence: CASSHGTANNEQFF.

The chain couples TRBV7-2 to TRBJ1-5, with 10 nucleotides matching TRBD1. J was trimmed by 7 bases and V by 4 bases; bases with no gene match: 4. CDR3 size: 14 residues. The germline V gene encodes CDR1 SGHTA and CDR2 FQGNSA. CDR3 residues: CASSWDRGGQPQHF. DNA for the CDR3: TGTGCCAGCAGCTGGGACAGGGGAGGCCAGCCCCAGCATTTT.

The chain joins TRBV14 to TRBJ2-5; D perhaps matches TRBD2 (7 bases). V lost 0 bases and J lost 5, with 19 bases in between. The CDR3 runs to 17 residues. Germline V gene lookup returns CDR1 SGHDN and CDR2 FVKESK. CDR3 DNA: TGTGCCAGCAGCCAAGAAAATGGGCGGGGGCCCGGGGAGACCCAGTACTTC. This translates into CASSQENGRGPGETQYF.

The V gene is TRBV6-1, the J gene TRBJ2-5; 8 bases are shared with TRBD2. Germline V gene lookup returns CDR1 MNHNS and CDR2 SASEGT. The CDR3 runs to 14 residues. Trimming took 3 bases from V and 7 from J; bases not matched to a gene: 7. The chain's CDR3 is CASSERTSSGTQYF. CDR3 nucleotide sequence: TGTGCCAGCAGTGAGAGGACTAGCAGTGGGACCCAGTACTTC.

V usage is TRBV28 and J usage is TRBJ1-1; D is unresolved. V lost 8 bases, J lost 0 bases, and 16 bases lay in between. Germline CDR1 and CDR2: MDHEN and SYDVKM. The CDR3 contains 15 residues. In DNA, the CDR3 is TGTGCCAGCCCCCCAGGTAACGGATTGAACACTGAAGCTTTCTTT. It translates to CASPPGNGLNTEAFF.

The V call is TRBV4-1, the J call TRBJ2-5, with 8 bases lining up with TRBD1. The CDR3 runs 15 residues. V shed 4 bases and J 5 bases; nucleotides not matched to a gene: 9. Germline V CDR1 and CDR2: MGHRA, YSYEKL. The chain's CDR3 is CASSLGDRGWETQYF. CDR3 DNA: TGCGCCAGCAGCCTCGGAGACAGGGGTTGGGAGACCCAGTACTTC.

V gene TRBV5-1 combines with J gene TRBJ2-2; D is perhaps TRBD2 (5 bases). The V end was cut by 2 bases, the J end by 3 bases, with 14 bases between. The germline V gene encodes CDR1 SGHRS and CDR2 YFSETQ. This CDR3 has 16 residues. The CDR3 coding sequence is TGCGCCAGCAGCTTTGTTTTAGGGAGCGACACCGGGGAGCTGTTTTTT. Protein: CASSFVLGSDTGELFF.

The chain recombines TRBV5-4 with TRBJ1-1; D perhaps matches TRBD1 (6 bases). Germline loops: CDR1 SGHNT, CDR2 YYREEE (reference sequence). Trimming took off 2 bases at V and 6 bases at J, with 14 bases between the two ends. This CDR3 region has 14 residues. The CDR3 DNA sequence: TGTGCCAGCAGCTTCTCAGGGGCGAGAGCTGAAGCTTTCTTT. Its protein is CASSFSGARAEAFF.

This chain uses TRBV7-9 with TRBJ1-1; D perhaps matches TRBD1 (5 bases). Germline loops: CDR1 SEHNR, CDR2 FQNEAQ (reference sequence). This CDR3 has 14 residues. Trimming shortened V by 5 bases and J by 2 bases, and 12 bases separated the two germline ends. CDR3 sequence: CASSPFQGNTEAFF. CDR3 bases: TGTGCCAGCAGCCCTTTTCAGGGTAACACTGAAGCTTTCTTT.

V and J are TRBV10-3 and TRBJ1-1, with D maybe TRBD1 (5 bases). Germline CDR1 is ENHRY and CDR2 is SYGVKD. The CDR3 runs 15 residues. The V end was cut by 2 bases, the J end by 0 bases, with 10 bases between. The CDR3 coding sequence is TGTGCCATCAGTGAGGGGGCGGGGATGAACACTGAAGCTTTCTTT. It specifies CAISEGAGMNTEAFF.

This sequence joins TRBV6-1 and TRBJ1-1; the match to TRBD1 covers 9 bases. This CDR3 spans 14 amino acids. V shed 10 bases, J shed 6 bases, and the junction held 12 bases outside the gene matches. Germline CDR1 MNHNS, CDR2 SASEGT. The CDR3, as DNA: TGTGCCACCAAGGCGGACAGGGGCTTTTCTGAAGCTTTCTTT. It yields the protein CATKADRGFSEAFF.

The rearrangement links TRBV6-1 to TRBJ1-6; D remains unclear. Germline V gene data show CDR1 as MNHNS and CDR2 as SASEGT. The ends were cut back, 3 bases at V and 7 bases at J, with 4 bases in the middle. This CDR3 contains 12 residues. In nucleotides, the CDR3 is TGTGCCAGCAGTGATCAGAATTCACCCCTCCACTTT. Translating gives CASSDQNSPLHF.

This chain connects TRBV9 to TRBJ2-1, with 11 bases that match TRBD2. Germline values: CDR1 SGDLS, CDR2 YYNGEE. Germline trimming cut 4 bases from V and 6 bases from J; bases unmatched to any gene: 6. The CDR3 is 15 residues long. CDR3 residues: CASSTIAGGPNEQFF. The CDR3 DNA is TGTGCCAGCAGCACGATAGCGGGGGGGCCCAATGAGCAGTTCTTC. Looking up the rest from reference TRBV9 and TRBJ2-1 gives the full variable domain: DSGVTQTPKHLITATGQRVTLRCSPRSGDLSVYWYQQSLDQGLQFLIQYYNGEERAKGNILERFSAQQFPDLHSELNLSSLELGDSALYFCASSTIAGGPNEQFFGPGTRLTVL.

The table lists this clone with a count of one. The chain links TRBV21-1 to TRBJ2-3; TRBD2 was called by the table and not checked on the DNA. TRBV21-1 is deemed a pseudogene. The CDR3 contains 17 residues. CDR3 coding DNA: TGTGCCAGCAGCAAATCGGGAGCGGGGGGGTTCTCAGATACGCAGTATTTT. This encodes CASSKSGAGGFSDTQYF.